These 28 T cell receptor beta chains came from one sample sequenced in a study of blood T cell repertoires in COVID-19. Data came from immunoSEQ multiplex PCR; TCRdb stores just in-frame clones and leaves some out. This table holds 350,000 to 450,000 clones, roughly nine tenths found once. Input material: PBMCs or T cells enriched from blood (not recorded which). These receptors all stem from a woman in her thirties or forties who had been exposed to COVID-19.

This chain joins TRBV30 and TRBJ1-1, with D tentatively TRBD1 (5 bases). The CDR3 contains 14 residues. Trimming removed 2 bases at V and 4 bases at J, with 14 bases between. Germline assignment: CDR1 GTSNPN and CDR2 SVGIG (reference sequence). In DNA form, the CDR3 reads TGTGCCTGGAGTCACTCCGCCGGGGGCACTGAAGCTTTCTTT. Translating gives CAWSHSAGGTEAFF.

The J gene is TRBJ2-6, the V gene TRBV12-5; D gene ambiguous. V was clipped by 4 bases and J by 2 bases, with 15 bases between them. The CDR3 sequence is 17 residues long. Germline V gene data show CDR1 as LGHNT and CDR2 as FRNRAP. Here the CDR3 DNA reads TGTGCTAGTGGTTCCTTGTCTCCCCCGGCTGGGGCCAACGTCCTGACTTTC. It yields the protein CASGSLSPPAGANVLTF.

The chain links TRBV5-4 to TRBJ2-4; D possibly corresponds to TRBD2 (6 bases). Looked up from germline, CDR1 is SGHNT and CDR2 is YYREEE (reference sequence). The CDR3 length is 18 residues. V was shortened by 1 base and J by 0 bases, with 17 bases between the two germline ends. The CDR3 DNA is TGTGCCAGCAGCTTGTTTAGCGGAGGTACTCTAGCCAAAAACATTCAGTACTTC. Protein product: CASSLFSGGTLAKNIQYF.

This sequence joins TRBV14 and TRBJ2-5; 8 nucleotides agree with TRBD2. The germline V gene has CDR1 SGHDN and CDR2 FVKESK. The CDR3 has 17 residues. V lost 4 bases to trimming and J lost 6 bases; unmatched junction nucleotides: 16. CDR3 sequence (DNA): TGTGCCAGCAGCCTACAAGTGGTTCGTAGCGGGATAAAGACCCAGTACTTC. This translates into CASSLQVVRSGIKTQYF.

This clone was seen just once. The CDR3 DNA is TGTGCCAGCAGCTTCGTAGATACGCAGTATTTT. This gives the protein CASSFVDTQYF. The chain recombines TRBV11-3 with TRBJ2-3, with D hard to call. The V gene's germline CDR1 is SGHNT and CDR2 YENEEA. The V gene lost 3 bases and the J gene lost 5 bases, with 3 bases spanning the gap. CDR3 length equals 11 residues.

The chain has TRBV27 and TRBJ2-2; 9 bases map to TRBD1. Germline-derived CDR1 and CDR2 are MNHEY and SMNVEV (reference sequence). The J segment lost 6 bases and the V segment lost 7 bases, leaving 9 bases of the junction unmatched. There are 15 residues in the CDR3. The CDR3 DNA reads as TGTGCCAGCACTGAACAGGGGGCAAGATCCGGGGAGCTGTTTTTT. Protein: CASTEQGARSGELFF.

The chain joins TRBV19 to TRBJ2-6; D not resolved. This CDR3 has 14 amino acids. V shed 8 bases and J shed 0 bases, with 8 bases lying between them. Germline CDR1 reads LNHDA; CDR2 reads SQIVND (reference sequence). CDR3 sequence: CASLKRSGANVLTF. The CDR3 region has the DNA TGTGCCAGTCTAAAACGCTCTGGGGCCAACGTCCTGACTTTC.

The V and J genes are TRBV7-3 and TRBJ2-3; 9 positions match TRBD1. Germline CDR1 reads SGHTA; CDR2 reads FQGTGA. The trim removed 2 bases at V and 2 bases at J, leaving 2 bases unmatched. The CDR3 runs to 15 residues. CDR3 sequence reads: CASSLGQGLTDTQYF. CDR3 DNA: TGTGCCAGCAGCTTAGGACAGGGGCTCACAGATACGCAGTATTTT. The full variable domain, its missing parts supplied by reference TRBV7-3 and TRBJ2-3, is GAGVSQTPSNKVTEKGKYVELRCDPISGHTALYWYRQSLGQGPEFLIYFQGTGAADDSGLPNDRFFAVRPEGSVSTLKIQRTERGDSAVYLCASSLGQGLTDTQYFGPGTRLTVL.

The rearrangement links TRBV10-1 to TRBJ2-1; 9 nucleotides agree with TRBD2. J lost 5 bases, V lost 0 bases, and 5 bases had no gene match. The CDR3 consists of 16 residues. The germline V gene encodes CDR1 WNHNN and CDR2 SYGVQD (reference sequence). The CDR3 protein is CASSESFSGSNNEQFF. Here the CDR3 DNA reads TGCGCCAGCAGTGAGTCGTTTAGCGGGAGTAACAATGAGCAGTTCTTC.

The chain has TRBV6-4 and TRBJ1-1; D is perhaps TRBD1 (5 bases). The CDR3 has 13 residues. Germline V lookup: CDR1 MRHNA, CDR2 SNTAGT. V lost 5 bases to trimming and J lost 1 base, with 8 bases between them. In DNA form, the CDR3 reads TGTGCCAGCAGTACTACAGGGAACACTGAAGCTTTCTTT. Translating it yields CASSTTGNTEAFF.

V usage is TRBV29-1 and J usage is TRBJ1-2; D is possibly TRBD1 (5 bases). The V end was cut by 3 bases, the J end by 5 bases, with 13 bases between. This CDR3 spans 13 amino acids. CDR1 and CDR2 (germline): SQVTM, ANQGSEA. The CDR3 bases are TGCAGCGTTGACCAGGGTGGGCCTTATGGCTACACCTTC. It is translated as CSVDQGGPYGYTF.

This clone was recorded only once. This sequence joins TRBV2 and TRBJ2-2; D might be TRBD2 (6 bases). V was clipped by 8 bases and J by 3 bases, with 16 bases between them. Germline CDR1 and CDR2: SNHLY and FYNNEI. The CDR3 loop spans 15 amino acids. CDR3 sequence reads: CASRRDGSDTGELFF. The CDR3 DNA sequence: TGTGCCAGCCGGCGCGACGGGAGCGACACCGGGGAGCTGTTTTTT.

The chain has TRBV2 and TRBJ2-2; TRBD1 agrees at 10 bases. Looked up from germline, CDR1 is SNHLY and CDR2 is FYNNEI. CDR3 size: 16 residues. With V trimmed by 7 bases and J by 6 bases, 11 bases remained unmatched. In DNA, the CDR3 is TGTGCCAGCACGACCCCGGGACAGGGGTTACCCGGGGAGCTGTTTTTT. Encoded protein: CASTTPGQGLPGELFF.

This CDR3 reads CASRLGQGVGYGYTF. In nucleotides, the CDR3 is TGTGCCAGCAGACTTGGACAGGGGGTAGGCTATGGCTACACCTTC. The chain carries TRBV2 and TRBJ1-2; TRBD1 matches at 10 bases. With V trimmed by 6 bases and J by 4 bases, 8 bases remained unmatched. CDR1 is SNHLY, CDR2 FYNNEI, per germline. The CDR3 contains 15 residues.

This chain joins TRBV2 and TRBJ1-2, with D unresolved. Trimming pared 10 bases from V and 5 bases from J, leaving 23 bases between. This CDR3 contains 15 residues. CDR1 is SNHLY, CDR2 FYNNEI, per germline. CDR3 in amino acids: CATIERLISDYGYTF. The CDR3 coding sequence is TGTGCCACCATTGAGCGACTTATTTCGGATTATGGCTACACCTTC.

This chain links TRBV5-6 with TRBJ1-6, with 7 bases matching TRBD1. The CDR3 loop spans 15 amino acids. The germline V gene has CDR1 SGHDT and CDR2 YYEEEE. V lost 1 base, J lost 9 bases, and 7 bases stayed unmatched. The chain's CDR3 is CASSLFDRDSSPLHF. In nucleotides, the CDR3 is TGTGCCAGCAGCTTGTTTGACAGGGATAGTTCACCCCTCCACTTT.

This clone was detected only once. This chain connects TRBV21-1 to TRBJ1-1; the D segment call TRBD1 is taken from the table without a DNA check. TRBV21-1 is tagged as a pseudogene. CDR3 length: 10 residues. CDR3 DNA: TGTGCCAGAAGACAGGCCCAAGGGTTCTTT. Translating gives CARRQAQGFF.

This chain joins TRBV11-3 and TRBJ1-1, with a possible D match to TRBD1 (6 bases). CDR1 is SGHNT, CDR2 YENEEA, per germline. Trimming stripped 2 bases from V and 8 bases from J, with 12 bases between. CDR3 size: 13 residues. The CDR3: CASSLHPGTEAFF. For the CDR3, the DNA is TGTGCCAGCAGCTTACACCCGGGGACAGAAGCTTTCTTT.

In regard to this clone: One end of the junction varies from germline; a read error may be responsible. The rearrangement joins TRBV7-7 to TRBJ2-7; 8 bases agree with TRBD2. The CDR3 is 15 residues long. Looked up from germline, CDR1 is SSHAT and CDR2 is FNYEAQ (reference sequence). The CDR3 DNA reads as TGTGCTAGCAGCTTGCGTGCGGGGGGAGCCTACGAGCAGTACTTC. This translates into CASSLRAGGAYEQYF.

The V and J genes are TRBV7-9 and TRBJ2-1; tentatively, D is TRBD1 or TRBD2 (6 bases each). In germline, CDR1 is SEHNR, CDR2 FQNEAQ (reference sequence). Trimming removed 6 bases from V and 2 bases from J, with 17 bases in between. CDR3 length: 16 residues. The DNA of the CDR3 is TGTGCCAGCAGTTTACTAGCTGGGGGCGCCTACAATGAGCAGTTCTTC. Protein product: CASSLLAGGAYNEQFF. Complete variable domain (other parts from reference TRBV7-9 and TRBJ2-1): DTGVSQNPRHKITKRGQNVTFRCDPISEHNRLYWYRQTLGQGPEFLTYFQNEAQLEKSRLLSDRFSAERPKGSFSTLEIQRTEQGDSAMYLCASSLLAGGAYNEQFFGPGTRLTVL.

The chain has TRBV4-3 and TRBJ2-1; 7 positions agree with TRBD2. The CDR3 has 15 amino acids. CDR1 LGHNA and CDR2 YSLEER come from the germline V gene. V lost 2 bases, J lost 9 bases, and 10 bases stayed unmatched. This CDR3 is CASSQLRTRNSEQFF. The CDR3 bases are TGCGCCAGCAGCCAACTTAGGACTAGGAATAGTGAGCAGTTCTTC.

CDR3 sequence reads: CAWSLPGSTNEKLFF. The DNA of the CDR3 is TGTGCCTGGAGTCTCCCGGGATCAACTAATGAAAAACTGTTTTTT. V is TRBV30 and J is TRBJ1-4; no reliable D call. The CDR3 consists of 15 residues. The germline gives CDR1 GTSNPN, CDR2 SVGIG (reference sequence). Trimming stripped 2 bases from V and 0 bases from J, with 10 bases between.

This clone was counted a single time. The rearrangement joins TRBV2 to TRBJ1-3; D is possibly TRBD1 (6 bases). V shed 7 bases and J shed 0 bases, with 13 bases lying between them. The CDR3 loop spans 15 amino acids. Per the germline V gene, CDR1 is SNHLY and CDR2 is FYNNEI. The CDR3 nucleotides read TGTGCCAGCACTTCACAGGGTTACTCTGGAAACACCATATATTTT. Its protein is CASTSQGYSGNTIYF.

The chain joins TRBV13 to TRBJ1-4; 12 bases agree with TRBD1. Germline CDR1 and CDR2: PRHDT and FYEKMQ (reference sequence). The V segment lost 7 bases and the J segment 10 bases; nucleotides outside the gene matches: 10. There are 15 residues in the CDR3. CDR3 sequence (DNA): TGTGCCAGCATGAAAGTAGGGACAGGGGGCTTAAAACTGTTTTTT. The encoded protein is CASMKVGTGGLKLFF.

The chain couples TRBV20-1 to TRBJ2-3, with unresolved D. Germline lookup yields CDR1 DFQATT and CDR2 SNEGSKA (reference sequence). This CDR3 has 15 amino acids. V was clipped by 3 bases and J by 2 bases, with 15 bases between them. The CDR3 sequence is CSASPLTGYTDTQYF. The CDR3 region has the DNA TGCAGTGCTAGTCCTCTTACGGGTTACACAGATACGCAGTATTTT.

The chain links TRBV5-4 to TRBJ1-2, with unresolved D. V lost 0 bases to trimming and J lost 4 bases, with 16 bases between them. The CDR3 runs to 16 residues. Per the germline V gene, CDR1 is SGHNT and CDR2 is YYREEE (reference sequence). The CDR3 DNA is TGTGCCAGCAGCTTGGCCGGGCGGACTTTAGGCTATGGCTACACCTTC. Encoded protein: CASSLAGRTLGYGYTF.

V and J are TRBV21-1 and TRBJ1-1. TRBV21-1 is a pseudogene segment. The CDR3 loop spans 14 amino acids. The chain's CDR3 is CASSNTLKNTEAFF. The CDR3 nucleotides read TGTGCCAGCAGCAATACCCTAAAGAACACTGAAGCTTTCTTT.

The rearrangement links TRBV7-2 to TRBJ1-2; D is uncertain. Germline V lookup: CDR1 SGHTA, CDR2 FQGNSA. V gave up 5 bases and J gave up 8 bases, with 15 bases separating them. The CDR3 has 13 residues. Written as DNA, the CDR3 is TGTGCCAGCAGCCCCAAGGGAGTCCGGGGCTACACCTTC. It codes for CASSPKGVRGYTF.